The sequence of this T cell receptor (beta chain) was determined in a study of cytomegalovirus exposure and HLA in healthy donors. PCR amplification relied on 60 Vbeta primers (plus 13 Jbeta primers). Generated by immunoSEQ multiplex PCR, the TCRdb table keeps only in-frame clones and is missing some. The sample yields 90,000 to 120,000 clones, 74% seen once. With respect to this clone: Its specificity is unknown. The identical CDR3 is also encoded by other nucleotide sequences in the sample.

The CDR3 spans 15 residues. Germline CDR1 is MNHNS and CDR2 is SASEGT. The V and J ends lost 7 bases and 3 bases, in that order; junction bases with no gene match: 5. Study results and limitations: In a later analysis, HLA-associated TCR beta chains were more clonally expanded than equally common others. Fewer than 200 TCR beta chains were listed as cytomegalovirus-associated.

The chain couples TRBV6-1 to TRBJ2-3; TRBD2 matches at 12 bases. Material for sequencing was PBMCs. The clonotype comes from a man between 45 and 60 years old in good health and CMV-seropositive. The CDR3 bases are TGTGCCAGCATTCGACTAGCGGGAGCGACAGATACGCAGTATTTT. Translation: CASIRLAGATDTQYF.